This T cell receptor beta chain was captured in a study of blood T cell repertoires in COVID-19. Overall study context: Researchers got acute and convalescent COVID-19 samples from the United States, Italy and Spain. PBMCs, B-cell-depleted T cells, or T cells were the source of the cDNA or gDNA that made up the material.

The CDR3 loop spans 12 amino acids. V dropped 2 bases and J dropped 5 bases, with 6 bases sitting between them. The V gene's germline CDR1 is MNHNY and CDR2 SVGAGI (reference sequence). The Seattle patients, enrolled during active infection, were followed longitudinally. Source study methods: Reference gene primer amplification yielded estimated nucleated cell counts. Using immunoSEQ multiplex PCR, the repertoire was profiled, and TCRdb retains in-frame clones only, with some absent. The V and J calls and clone size are taken from that table; D and trimming were inferred from the DNA. The data show approximately 300,000 clones, more than 80% seen once.

The clonotype comes from a woman in her thirties with COVID-19, enrolled during active disease. The chain is built from TRBV6-6 and TRBJ1-2, with D unclear. Sequencing used peripheral blood. The CDR3 protein is CASSYTDYGYTF. As DNA, the CDR3 is TGTGCCAGCAGTTACACAGATTATGGCTACACCTTC.